The T cell receptor (beta chain) under discussion was sequenced for a study of shared clonotypes between healthy human individuals. The germline gives CDR1 SGHVS, CDR2 FQNEAQ. The V end was cut by 1 base, the J end by 3 bases, with 12 bases between. The CDR3 runs 15 residues. With respect to this clone: What it recognizes is unknown.

The naive CD8 fraction comprised CD45RO-negative cells positively selected for CCR7 and excluded terminally differentiated effector memory CD45RA+ cells. All donors were healthy HIV-negative adults lacking recent acute infections or vaccinations. Regarding the study as a whole: The diversity represented, both genetic and in exposure history, was limited by few donors.

For each subset, genomic DNA was distributed in equal portions over several immunoSEQ plates. Here immunoSEQ multiplex PCR was the method, and the copy in TCRdb shows in-frame clones only, minus some. The table has roughly 590,000 clones, over 95% seen once; the top ten hold 0.11%. Material for sequencing was naive CD8+ T cells sorted from blood. This receptor was obtained from a woman aged 25 to 39 in good health. The chain is built from TRBV7-8 and TRBJ1-1, with D hard to call. CDR3 sequence reads: CASSLDGTGYTEAFF. The CDR3, as DNA: TGTGCCAGCAGCTTAGATGGCACCGGGTACACTGAAGCTTTCTTT.